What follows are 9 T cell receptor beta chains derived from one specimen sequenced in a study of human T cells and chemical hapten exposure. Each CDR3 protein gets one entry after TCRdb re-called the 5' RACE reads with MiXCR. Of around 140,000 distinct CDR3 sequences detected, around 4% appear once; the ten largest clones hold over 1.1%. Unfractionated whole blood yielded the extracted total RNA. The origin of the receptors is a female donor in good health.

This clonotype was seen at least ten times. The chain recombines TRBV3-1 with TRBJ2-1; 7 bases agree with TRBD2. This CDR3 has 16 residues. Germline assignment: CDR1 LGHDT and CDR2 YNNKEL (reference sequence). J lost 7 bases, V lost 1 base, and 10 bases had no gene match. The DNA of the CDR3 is TGTGCCAGCAGCCAAGTTACTTGGGGGGGAGAAAATGAGCAGTTCTTC. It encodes CASSQVTWGGENEQFF.

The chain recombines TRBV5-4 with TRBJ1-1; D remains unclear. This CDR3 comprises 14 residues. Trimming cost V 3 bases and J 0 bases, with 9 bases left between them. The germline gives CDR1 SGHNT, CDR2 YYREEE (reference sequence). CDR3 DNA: TGTGCCAGCAGCTCGACCTGGATGAACACTGAAGCTTTCTTT. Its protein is CASSSTWMNTEAFF.

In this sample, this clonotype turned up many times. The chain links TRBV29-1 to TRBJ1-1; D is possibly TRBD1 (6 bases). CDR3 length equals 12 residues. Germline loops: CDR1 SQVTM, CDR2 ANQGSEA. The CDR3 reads CTGGDTQTRAFF. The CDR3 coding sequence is TGCACCGGGGGGGACACCCAAACCCGGGCTTTCTTT.

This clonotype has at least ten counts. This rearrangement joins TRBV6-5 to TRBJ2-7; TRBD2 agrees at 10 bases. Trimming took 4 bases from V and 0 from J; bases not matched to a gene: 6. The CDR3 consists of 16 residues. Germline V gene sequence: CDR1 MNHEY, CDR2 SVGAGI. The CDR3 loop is CASSLGQRGGSYEQYF. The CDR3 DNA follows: TGTGCCAGCAGTTTAGGTCAGCGGGGGGGCTCCTACGAGCAGTACTTC.

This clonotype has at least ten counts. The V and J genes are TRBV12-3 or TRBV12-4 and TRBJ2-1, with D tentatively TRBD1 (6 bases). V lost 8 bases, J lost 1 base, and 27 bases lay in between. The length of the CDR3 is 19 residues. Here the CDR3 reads CASAESPLPTGASYNEQFF. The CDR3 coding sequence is TGTGCCAGCGCAGAGAGCCCCCTCCCGACAGGCGCTTCCTACAATGAGCAGTTCTTC.

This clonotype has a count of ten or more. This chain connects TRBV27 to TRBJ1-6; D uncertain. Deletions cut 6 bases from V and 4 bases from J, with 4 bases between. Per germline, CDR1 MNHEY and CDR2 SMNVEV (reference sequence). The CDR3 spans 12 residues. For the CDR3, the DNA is TGTGCCAGCAGAGAGTATAATTCACCCCTCCACTTT. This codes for CASREYNSPLHF.

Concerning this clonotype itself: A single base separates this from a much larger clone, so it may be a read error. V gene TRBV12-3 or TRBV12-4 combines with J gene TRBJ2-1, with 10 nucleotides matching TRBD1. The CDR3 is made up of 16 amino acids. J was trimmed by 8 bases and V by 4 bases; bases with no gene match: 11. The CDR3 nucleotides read TGTGCCAGCAGTTGCCGGGACAGGGGCGTCTGGGATGAGCAGTTCTTC. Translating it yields CASSCRDRGVWDEQFF.

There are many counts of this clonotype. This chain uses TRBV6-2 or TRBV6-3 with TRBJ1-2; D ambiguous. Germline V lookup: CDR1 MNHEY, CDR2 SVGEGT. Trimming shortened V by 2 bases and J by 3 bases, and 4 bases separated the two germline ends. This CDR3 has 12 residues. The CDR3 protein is CASSYRYYGYTF. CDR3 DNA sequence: TGTGCCAGCAGTTACCGGTACTATGGCTACACCTTC.

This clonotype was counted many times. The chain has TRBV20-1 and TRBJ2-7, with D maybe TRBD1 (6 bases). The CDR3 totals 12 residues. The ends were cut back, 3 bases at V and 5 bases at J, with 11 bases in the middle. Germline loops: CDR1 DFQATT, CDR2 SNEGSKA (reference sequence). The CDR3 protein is CSARATGNEQYF. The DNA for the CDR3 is TGCAGTGCTAGGGCAACAGGGAACGAGCAGTACTTC.